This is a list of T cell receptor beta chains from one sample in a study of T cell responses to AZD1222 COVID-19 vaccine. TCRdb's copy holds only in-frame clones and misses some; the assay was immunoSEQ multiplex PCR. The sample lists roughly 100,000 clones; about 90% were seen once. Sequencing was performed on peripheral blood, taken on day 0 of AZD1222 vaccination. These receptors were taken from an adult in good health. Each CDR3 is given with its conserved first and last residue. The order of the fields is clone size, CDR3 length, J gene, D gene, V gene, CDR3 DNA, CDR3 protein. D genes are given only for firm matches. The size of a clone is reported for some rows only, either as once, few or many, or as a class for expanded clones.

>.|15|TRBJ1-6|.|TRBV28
TGTGCCAGCATGGATAGTATCTCCTATAATTCACCCCTCCACTTT
CASMDSISYNSPLHF
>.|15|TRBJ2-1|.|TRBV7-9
TGTGCCAGCAGCCCAAAACCTAGTCGCGGCAATGAGCAGTTCTTC
CASSPKPSRGNEQFF
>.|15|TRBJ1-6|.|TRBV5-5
TGTGCCAGCAGCTTGGAGACCCGATGGGATTCACCCCTCCACTTT
CASSLETRWDSPLHF
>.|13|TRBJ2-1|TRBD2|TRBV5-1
TGCGCCAGCAGCTCGGGACTAGCGGGGCTGACGTTCTTC
CASSSGLAGLTFF
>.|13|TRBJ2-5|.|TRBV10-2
TGCGCCAGCAGTGAACAGACTTTGAAGACCCAGTACTTC
CASSEQTLKTQYF
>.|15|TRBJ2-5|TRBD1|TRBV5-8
TGTGCCAGCAGACCGGGACAGGGGCCTCAGGAGACCCAGTACTTC
CASRPGQGPQETQYF
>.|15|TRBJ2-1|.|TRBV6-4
TGTGCCAGCAGTGACTCGGGGGCCCCTTACAATGAGCAGTTCTTC
CASSDSGAPYNEQFF
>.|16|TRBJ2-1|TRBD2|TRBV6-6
TGTGCCAGCAGTTATCGGGCGCTAGCGGAAGACAATGAGCAGTTCTTC
CASSYRALAEDNEQFF
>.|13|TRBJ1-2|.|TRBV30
TGTGCCTGGAGTGTACACTTTGGGGTCGACTACACCTTC
CAWSVHFGVDYTF
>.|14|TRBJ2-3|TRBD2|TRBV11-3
TGTGCCAGCAGCCCGGGACTAGCTGGAGATACGCAGTATTTT
CASSPGLAGDTQYF
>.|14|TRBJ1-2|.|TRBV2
TGTGCCAGCAGTGAAGCGGGGGATGGACAGGGCTACACCTTC
CASSEAGDGQGYTF
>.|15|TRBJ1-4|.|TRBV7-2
TGTGCCAGCAGCTTGGGGGGGGCTATACAGGAAAAACTGTTTTTT
CASSLGGAIQEKLFF
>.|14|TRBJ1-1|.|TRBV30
TGTGCCTGGACGCGGCTCTCAAGTGGCACTGAAGCTTTCTTT
CAWTRLSSGTEAFF
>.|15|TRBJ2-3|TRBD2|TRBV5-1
TGCGCCAGCAGCTTGAGGACTAGCGGGTCTGGCACGCAGTATTTT
CASSLRTSGSGTQYF
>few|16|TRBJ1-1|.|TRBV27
TGTGCGCGCTTTAGGAGGGGTCAAACAGAGAACACTGAAGCTTTCTTT
CARFRRGQTENTEAFF
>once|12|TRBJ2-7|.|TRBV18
TGTGCCAGCTCACCAGGCAGTGGCGAGCAGTACTTC
CASSPGSGEQYF
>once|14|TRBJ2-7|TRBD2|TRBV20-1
TGCAGTGCTAGTTGGGTGTCTAGCGGACCGGAGCAGTACTTC
CSASWVSSGPEQYF
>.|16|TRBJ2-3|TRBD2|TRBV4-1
TGCGCCAGCAGCCGGAGACTAGCGGGGAACACAGATACGCAGTATTTT
CASSRRLAGNTDTQYF
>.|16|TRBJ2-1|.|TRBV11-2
TGTGCCAGCAGCTTAGTAGGTGACGGCCCCTACAATGAGCAGTTCTTC
CASSLVGDGPYNEQFF
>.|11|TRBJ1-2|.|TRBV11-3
TGTGCCGGCGGTTGGGGGAATGGCTACACCTTC
CAGGWGNGYTF
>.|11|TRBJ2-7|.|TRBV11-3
TGTGCCAGCAGCTTAGGTCGGGAGCAGTACTTC
CASSLGREQYF
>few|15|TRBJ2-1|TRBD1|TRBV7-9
TGTGCCAGCAGCTTTCTGACAGGGATATACAATGAGCAGTTCTTC
CASSFLTGIYNEQFF
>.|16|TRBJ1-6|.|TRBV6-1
TGTGCCAGCAGTGAAGGCGGGGCAGGGAAGTATTCACCCCTCCACTTT
CASSEGGAGKYSPLHF
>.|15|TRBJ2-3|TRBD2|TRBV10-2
TGCGCCAGCAGTCCTAGCGGGGGAAGCGCGGATACGCAGTATTTT
CASSPSGGSADTQYF
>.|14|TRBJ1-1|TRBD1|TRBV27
TGTGCCAGCAGTTCAACAGGGGGAGGGACTGAAGCTTTCTTT
CASSSTGGGTEAFF
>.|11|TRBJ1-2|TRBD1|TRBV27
TGTGCCAGCGGTGACAGGGACGGCTACACCTTC
CASGDRDGYTF
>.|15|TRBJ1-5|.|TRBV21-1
TGTGCCAGCAGCAAAGTGGGGGGGGCAGGACAGCCCCAGCATTTT
CASSKVGGAGQPQHF
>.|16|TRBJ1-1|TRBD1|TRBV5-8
TGTGCCAGCAGCGACGGACAGGGGGTTTTGAACACTGAAGCTTTCTTT
CASSDGQGVLNTEAFF
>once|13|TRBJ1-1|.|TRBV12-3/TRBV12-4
TGTGCCAGCAGTTTAATGATGATAGGGATTACGAGATTT
CASSLMMIGITRF
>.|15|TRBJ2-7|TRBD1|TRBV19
TGTGCCAGTAGTATTAACAGGGGGCGCGGGAACGAGCAGTACTTC
CASSINRGRGNEQYF
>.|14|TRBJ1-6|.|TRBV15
TGTGCCACCAGCAGCGGCGCCGAGCACTCTCTTCTCCACTTT
CATSSGAEHSLLHF
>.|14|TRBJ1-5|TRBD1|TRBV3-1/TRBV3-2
TGTGCCAGCAGCTTCCGGGACAGGGACGAGCCCCAGCATTTT
CASSFRDRDEPQHF
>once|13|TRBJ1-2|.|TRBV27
TGTGCCAGCAGCCCCCGGGACAACTATGGCTACACCTTC
CASSPRDNYGYTF
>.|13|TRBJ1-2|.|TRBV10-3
TGTGCCATCAGCGAACAGGGTTTCGGGGGCTACACCTTC
CAISEQGFGGYTF
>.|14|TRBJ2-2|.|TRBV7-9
TGTGCCAGCAGCAAGACTCTAGCCTCCGGGGAGCTGTTTTTT
CASSKTLASGELFF
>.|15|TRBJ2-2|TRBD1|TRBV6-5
TGTGCCAGCAGTTACTCGACAGGGCGAGCCGGGGAGCTGTTTTTT
CASSYSTGRAGELFF
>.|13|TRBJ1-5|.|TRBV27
TGTGCCAGCAATGGCCCTGGCAATCAGCCCCAGCATTTT
CASNGPGNQPQHF
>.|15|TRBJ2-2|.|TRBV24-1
TGTGCCACCAGTGATTTAGGGCTAGATTACGGGGAGCTGTTTTTT
CATSDLGLDYGELFF
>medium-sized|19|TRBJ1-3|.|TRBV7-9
TGTGCCAGCAGCCCAAGTCGGGCCTGGCTACTAGGAAGAGGAAACACCATATATTTT
CASSPSRAWLLGRGNTIYF
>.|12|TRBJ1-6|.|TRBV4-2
TGTGCCAGCAGCCAAGACGTCGCACCCCTCCACTTT
CASSQDVAPLHF
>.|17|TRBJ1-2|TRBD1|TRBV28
TGTGCCAGCAGTCTCAATACCGGGACAGGGCTGAACTATGGCTACACCTTC
CASSLNTGTGLNYGYTF
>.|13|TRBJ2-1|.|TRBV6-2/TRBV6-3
TGTGCCAGCAGCAACGCCAGGGTCGGTGAGCAGTTCTTC
CASSNARVGEQFF
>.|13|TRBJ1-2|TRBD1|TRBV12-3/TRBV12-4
TGTGCCAGCAGTATCCGGACAGGCGGTGGCTACACCTTC
CASSIRTGGGYTF
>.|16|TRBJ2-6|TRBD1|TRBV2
TGTGCCAGCAGTGAAGAAGGGGGGACAGGGGGAGAGGTCCTGACTTTC
CASSEEGGTGGEVLTF
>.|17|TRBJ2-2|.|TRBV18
TGTGCCAGCTCACCAGGTCTCCGGGGAAGGGACACCGGGGAGCTGTTTTTT
CASSPGLRGRDTGELFF
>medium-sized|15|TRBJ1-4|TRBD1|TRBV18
TGTGCCAGCTCACCCGAGGGGGCGCAGCGAGAAAAACTGTTTTTT
CASSPEGAQREKLFF
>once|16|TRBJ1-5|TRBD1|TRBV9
TGTGCCAGCAGCGCCGACGGGACAGGCGGTCGTCAGCCCCAGCATTTT
CASSADGTGGRQPQHF
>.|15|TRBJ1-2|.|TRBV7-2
TGTGCCAGCAGCCCCCAGGGAAGACCTAACTATGGCTACACCTTC
CASSPQGRPNYGYTF
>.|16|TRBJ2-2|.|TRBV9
TGTGCCAGCAGCGTAGGGGGGTCCGGCAACACCGGGGAGCTGTTTTTT
CASSVGGSGNTGELFF
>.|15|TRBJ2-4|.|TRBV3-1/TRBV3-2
TGTGCCAGCAGCCCCCGACAGGGAAGGAGGGACATTCAGTACTTC
CASSPRQGRRDIQYF
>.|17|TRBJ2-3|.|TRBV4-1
TGCGCCAGCAGCCACCCGGGCGGAGGGGCATTCACAGATACGCAGTATTTT
CASSHPGGGAFTDTQYF
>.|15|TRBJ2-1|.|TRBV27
TGTGCCAGCAGGGTCGGAGGGGGTGCCTACAATGAGCAGTTCTTC
CASRVGGGAYNEQFF